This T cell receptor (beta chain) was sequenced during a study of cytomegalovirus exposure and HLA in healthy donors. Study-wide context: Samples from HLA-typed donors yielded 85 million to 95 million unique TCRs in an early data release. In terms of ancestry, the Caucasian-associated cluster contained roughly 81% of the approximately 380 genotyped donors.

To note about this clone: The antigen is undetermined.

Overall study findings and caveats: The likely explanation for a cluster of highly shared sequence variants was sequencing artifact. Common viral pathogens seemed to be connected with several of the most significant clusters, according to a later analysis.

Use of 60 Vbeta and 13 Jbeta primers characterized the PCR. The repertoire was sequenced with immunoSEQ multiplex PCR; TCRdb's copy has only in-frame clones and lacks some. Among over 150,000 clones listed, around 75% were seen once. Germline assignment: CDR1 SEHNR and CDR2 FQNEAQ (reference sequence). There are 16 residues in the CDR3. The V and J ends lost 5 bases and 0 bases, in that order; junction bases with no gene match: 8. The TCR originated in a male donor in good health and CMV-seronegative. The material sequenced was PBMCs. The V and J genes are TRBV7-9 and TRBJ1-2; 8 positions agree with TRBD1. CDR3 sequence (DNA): TGTGCCAGCAGCCCGGACAGGGCTTCAGCTAACTATGGCTACACCTTC. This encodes CASSPDRASANYGYTF.